These 8 T cell receptor beta chains were all obtained from the same sample, sequenced in a study of T cells in localized non-small cell lung cancer. Here immunoSEQ multiplex PCR was the method, and the copy in TCRdb shows in-frame clones only, minus some. The sample lists about 59,000 clones; roughly 90% were seen once. The specimen comprised peripheral blood, sampled before any cancer treatment. The receptors shown here come from a man aged 35-69 years with stage I lung adenocarcinoma.

Only a few counts were recorded for this clone. It is unclear where the CDR3 begins or ends on the DNA, so no DNA is shown, and the CDR3 is as TCRdb lists it. The V and J genes are TRBV7-3 and TRBJ1-4. Germline CDR1 SGHTA, CDR2 FQGTGA. The CDR3 contains 13 residues when both ends are counted. This CDR3 is CASSFGPGEKLFF.

This clone was recorded only once. The chain has TRBV7-8 and TRBJ2-7; D is unresolved. V was trimmed by 0 bases and J by 9 bases, leaving 12 bases between them. There are 13 residues in the CDR3. CDR1 is SGHVS, CDR2 FQNEAQ, per germline. DNA for the CDR3: TGTGCCAGCAGCTTAGCGGGCGCCACGGGGCAGTACTTC. Its translation: CASSLAGATGQYF. Combining the CDR3 with reference TRBV7-8 and TRBJ2-7 gives the whole variable domain GAGVSQSPRYKVAKRGQDVALRCDPISGHVSLFWYQQALGQGPEFLTYFQNEAQLDKSGLPSDRFFAERPEGSVSTLKIQRTQQEDSAVYLCASSLAGATGQYFGPGTRLTVT.

The genes are TRBV4-2 and TRBJ2-2, with 8 bases fitting TRBD1. V trimming: 1 base; J trimming: 4 bases; junction bases outside the gene matches: 5. CDR3 length: 16 residues. Germline V gene lookup returns CDR1 LGHNA and CDR2 YNFKEQ. CDR3 loop: CASSQGQGRFTGELFF. CDR3 bases: TGTGCCAGCAGCCAAGGACAGGGGAGGTTCACCGGGGAGCTGTTTTTT.

The V call is TRBV18, the J call TRBJ1-1, with D uncertain. Germline V lookup: CDR1 KGHSH, CDR2 LQKENI. The CDR3 loop spans 13 amino acids. Trimming pared 5 bases from V and 3 bases from J, leaving 10 bases between. CDR3 loop: CASSYTRDTEAFF. In DNA, the CDR3 is TGTGCCAGCTCATATACTCGGGACACTGAAGCTTTCTTT.

This clone counts as large. V gene TRBV15 combines with J gene TRBJ1-1; no reliable D call. Germline assignment: CDR1 LNHNV and CDR2 YYDKDF (reference sequence). V shed 2 bases and J shed 4 bases, with 8 bases lying between them. CDR3 length: 13 amino acids. CDR3 coding DNA: TGTGCCACCAGCAGAAAGGAGAGCACTGAAGCTTTCTTT. Its translation is CATSRKESTEAFF.

The gene calls are TRBV18 and TRBJ2-7; 10 nucleotides agree with TRBD1. This CDR3 region has 14 residues. V shed 6 bases, J shed 2 bases, and the junction held 4 bases outside the gene matches. Germline CDR1 KGHSH, CDR2 LQKENI. CDR3 loop: CASSDRGVTYEQYF. In DNA form, the CDR3 reads TGTGCCAGCTCGGACAGGGGGGTAACCTACGAGCAGTACTTC.

The V call is TRBV19, the J call TRBJ1-1; D is unclear. Germline loops: CDR1 LNHDA, CDR2 SQIVND (reference sequence). The CDR3 runs to 13 residues. V dropped 7 bases and J dropped 0 bases, with 9 bases sitting between them. The CDR3 nucleotides are TGTGCCAGTACTCTCACGTTGAACACTGAAGCTTTCTTT. This encodes CASTLTLNTEAFF.

The chain is built from TRBV6-1 and TRBJ1-2, with a tentative D call TRBD1 (5 bases). Germline V gene sequence: CDR1 MNHNS, CDR2 SASEGT. The V and J ends lost 6 bases and 9 bases respectively, with 17 bases between them. This CDR3 has 13 amino acids. CDR3 amino acids: CASRDNRSRSYTF. Here the CDR3 DNA reads TGTGCCAGCAGGGACAACAGGAGTCGGAGCTACACCTTC.